The 11 T cell receptor beta chains below were found in one sample sequenced in a study of blood T cell repertoires in COVID-19. Clones were sequenced by immunoSEQ multiplex PCR, and TCRdb holds only the in-frame ones, with some missing. The sample has about 280,000 clones, 86% seen once. Sequencing input: peripheral blood. These receptors all come from a woman in her twenties or thirties with active or convalescent COVID-19.

The chain joins TRBV10-1 to TRBJ2-2; D might be TRBD2 (5 bases). The germline CDR1 and CDR2 sequences are WNHNN and SYGVQD (reference sequence). V was pared by 8 bases and J by 5 bases, with 21 bases between. The CDR3 length is 16 residues. CDR3 sequence reads: CASGETQLRGTGELFF. CDR3 DNA: TGCGCCAGCGGCGAGACGCAGCTCCGAGGGACCGGGGAGCTGTTTTTT.

This chain links TRBV6-5 with TRBJ1-2; possible D gene TRBD1, 6 bases. Germline values: CDR1 MNHEY, CDR2 SVGAGI. The CDR3 is made up of 13 amino acids. V lost 6 bases and J lost 3, with 11 bases in between. The CDR3 bases are TGTGCCAGCAGCGGGGGGCTAGACTATGGCTACACCTTC. It translates to CASSGGLDYGYTF.

V usage is TRBV5-1 and J usage is TRBJ1-1; 8 bases line up with TRBD1. V shed 4 bases, J shed 8 bases, and the junction held 4 bases outside the gene matches. Germline V lookup: CDR1 SGHRS, CDR2 YFSETQ. The CDR3 has 12 amino acids. DNA for the CDR3: TGCGCCAGCAGCGGGGGGACAGGCGAAGCTTTCTTT. This codes for CASSGGTGEAFF.

The chain recombines TRBV7-2 with TRBJ2-1; D may be TRBD1 (6 bases). CDR3 length: 15 residues. Germline loops: CDR1 SGHTA, CDR2 FQGNSA. Trimming cost V 5 bases and J 8 bases, with 19 bases left between them. CDR3 nucleotide sequence: TGTGCCAGCAGCCCCATCGGGGCAGGGGATTATGAGCAGTTCTTC. This gives the protein CASSPIGAGDYEQFF.

The chain is built from TRBV30 and TRBJ1-4; possible D gene TRBD1, 5 bases. The CDR3 consists of 15 residues. V lost 3 bases and J 8 bases, leaving 19 bases between the germline ends. Germline lookup yields CDR1 GTSNPN and CDR2 SVGIG (reference sequence). Here the CDR3 reads CAWRAGGVKEEKLFF. DNA of the CDR3: TGTGCCTGGAGAGCGGGAGGGGTTAAGGAAGAAAAACTGTTTTTT. Using reference TRBV30 and TRBJ1-4 for the parts outside the CDR3, the full variable domain is SQTIHQWPATLVQPVGSPLSLECTVEGTSNPNLYWYRQAAGRGLQLLFYSVGIGQISSEVPQNLSASRPQDRQFILSSKKLLLSDSGFYLCAWRAGGVKEEKLFFGSGTQLSVL.

This chain links TRBV30 with TRBJ2-7; 7 bases map to TRBD1. Germline V gene lookup returns CDR1 GTSNPN and CDR2 SVGIG (reference sequence). Trimming took 8 bases from V and 2 from J; bases not matched to a gene: 12. CDR3 length: 14 residues. CDR3 in DNA: TGTGCCGGGAACCAGCAGGGGGTCCCCTACGAGCAGTACTTC. Translating it yields CAGNQQGVPYEQYF.

The chain is built from TRBV12-3 or TRBV12-4 and TRBJ1-2; 10 bases agree with TRBD1. This CDR3 has 13 amino acids. The V and J ends lost 5 bases and 6 bases, in that order; junction bases with no gene match: 3. DNA for the CDR3: TGTGCCAGCAGTGCAGGGACAGGGGATGGCTACACCTTC. Protein sequence: CASSAGTGDGYTF.

This sequence joins TRBV6-2 or TRBV6-3 and TRBJ1-1; D uncertain. Germline CDR1 and CDR2: MNHEY and SVGEGT. Trimming stripped 4 bases from V and 1 base from J, with 13 bases between. The CDR3 is made up of 15 amino acids. CDR3 in amino acids: CASSSKASSNTEAFF. The CDR3 DNA sequence: TGTGCCAGCAGTTCCAAAGCGAGCTCGAACACTGAAGCTTTCTTT.

The CDR3 loop is CASSLGTGRTDTQYF. The CDR3, as DNA: TGTGCCAGCAGCTTGGGGACAGGGAGGACAGATACGCAGTATTTT. V usage is TRBV7-9 and J usage is TRBJ2-3, with 9 bases that match TRBD1. Germline CDR1 reads SEHNR; CDR2 reads FQNEAQ (reference sequence). The trim removed 3 bases at V and 3 bases at J, leaving 4 bases unmatched. The CDR3 spans 15 residues.

The gene calls are TRBV7-2 and TRBJ1-1, with 9 bases fitting TRBD1. There are 13 residues in the CDR3. The trim removed 8 bases at V and 4 bases at J, leaving 5 bases unmatched. In germline, CDR1 is SGHTA, CDR2 FQGNSA. The CDR3 sequence: CASGTGIATEAFF. The CDR3 DNA sequence: TGTGCCAGCGGGACAGGGATTGCCACTGAAGCTTTCTTT.

This chain connects TRBV19 to TRBJ2-2, with D tentatively TRBD2 (6 bases). With 3 bases removed from V and 5 bases from J, the gap between germline ends came to 19 bases. This CDR3 region has 17 residues. In germline, CDR1 is LNHDA, CDR2 SQIVND (reference sequence). The chain's CDR3 is CASSISLFSGETGELFF. The CDR3 region has the DNA TGTGCCAGTAGTATCTCTCTATTTAGCGGCGAAACCGGGGAGCTGTTTTTT.